A single sample is the source of the 14 T cell receptor beta chains below, sequenced in a study of cytomegalovirus exposure and HLA in healthy donors. PCR employed 60 Vbeta and 13 Jbeta primers. The protocol was immunoSEQ multiplex PCR, while the TCRdb copy is restricted to in-frame clones and leaves out a portion. The table lists more than 130,000 clones, roughly 83% of them singletons. The sample taken for sequencing was PBMCs. These TCRs come from a man aged 40-50 years in good health and CMV-seropositive.

CDR3 protein: CASSPRGVTDTQYF. Written as DNA, the CDR3 is TGTGCCAGTAGTCCGCGGGGGGTGACAGATACGCAGTATTTT. This sequence joins TRBV19 and TRBJ2-3, with 8 bases aligning to TRBD2. The CDR3 runs to 14 residues. Germline-derived CDR1 and CDR2 are LNHDA and SQIVND (reference sequence). V gave up 5 bases and J gave up 3 bases; unmatched junction bases: 4.

As for this clone: Distinct nucleotide sequences in the sample also encode this CDR3. This chain joins TRBV27 and TRBJ1-5; TRBD1 is a possible D gene (5 bases). Germline-derived CDR1 and CDR2 are MNHEY and SMNVEV (reference sequence). The CDR3 covers 15 residues. V dropped 1 base and J dropped 7 bases, with 14 bases sitting between them. The CDR3 reads CASSLLGQGGQPQHF. For the CDR3, the DNA is TGTGCCAGCAGTTTATTGGGGCAGGGTGGACAGCCCCAGCATTTT.

This chain uses TRBV7-2 with TRBJ2-5; possibly TRBD1 for D (6 bases). From germline, CDR1 is SGHTA and CDR2 FQGNSA. This CDR3 has 14 amino acids. V was shortened by 5 bases and J by 1 base, with 11 bases between the two germline ends. CDR3 region: CASSLTGLQETQYF. The CDR3, as DNA: TGTGCCAGCAGCCTTACAGGGCTCCAAGAGACCCAGTACTTC.

This chain connects TRBV10-3 to TRBJ1-1, with TRBD1 matching over 8 bases. The junction had 3 bases not matched to a gene; V was cut back by 4 bases and J by 2 bases. Germline assignment: CDR1 ENHRY and CDR2 SYGVKD. The CDR3 consists of 14 residues. CDR3 residues: CAISGGQVNTEAFF. The CDR3 DNA reads as TGTGCCATCAGTGGGGGACAGGTTAACACTGAAGCTTTCTTT.

This clone was seen only once. This chain connects TRBV10-3 to TRBJ2-1; tentatively, D is TRBD2 (6 bases). Germline V gene lookup returns CDR1 ENHRY and CDR2 SYGVKD. V was pared by 6 bases and J by 8 bases, with 11 bases between. This CDR3 is built from 12 residues. CDR3 loop: CAIRGPGDEQFF. CDR3 bases: TGTGCCATCAGGGGACCGGGGGATGAGCAGTTCTTC.

This clone was picked up a small number of times. V usage is TRBV9 and J usage is TRBJ1-4; the match to TRBD1 covers 9 bases. This CDR3 contains 15 residues. The V gene's germline CDR1 is SGDLS and CDR2 YYNGEE. After removal of 3 bases from V and 8 bases from J, the junction contained 8 bases not matched to a gene. CDR3 residues: CASSGRTGAGEKLFF. Written as DNA, the CDR3 is TGTGCCAGCAGCGGACGGACAGGGGCGGGAGAAAAACTGTTTTTT.

The chain links TRBV4-2 to TRBJ1-1; D unresolved. Per the germline V gene, CDR1 is LGHNA and CDR2 is YNFKEQ. V lost 0 bases to trimming and J lost 6 bases, with 5 bases between them. The CDR3 loop spans 12 amino acids. CDR3 sequence (DNA): TGTGCCAGCAGCCAAGAGCACTCTGAAGCTTTCTTT. It yields the protein CASSQEHSEAFF.

This chain joins TRBV9 and TRBJ2-7; a possible D gene is TRBD2 (5 bases). CDR1 is SGDLS, CDR2 YYNGEE, per germline. CDR3 length: 14 amino acids. The V end was cut by 5 bases, the J end by 1 base, with 13 bases between. Written as DNA, the CDR3 is TGTGCCAGCAGTGGCGGGCAGCCTTCCTACGAGCAGTACTTC. It translates to CASSGGQPSYEQYF.

The chain combines TRBV6-1 with TRBJ2-3; 10 bases are a match to TRBD2. Germline CDR1 reads MNHNS; CDR2 reads SASEGT. CDR3 length equals 18 residues. The junction had 14 bases not matched to a gene; V was cut back by 3 bases and J by 5 bases. The CDR3 protein is CASSEVLSGGIPGDTQYF. In DNA, the CDR3 is TGTGCCAGCAGTGAGGTCCTTAGCGGGGGGATACCGGGAGATACGCAGTATTTT.

This chain connects TRBV13 to TRBJ1-3; no reliable D call. Germline-derived CDR1 and CDR2 are PRHDT and FYEKMQ (reference sequence). V lost 1 base, J lost 0 bases, and 7 bases lay in between. The CDR3 extends over 15 amino acids. The CDR3 nucleotides read TGTGCCAGCAGCTTAGAACAGAGCTCTGGAAACACCATATATTTT. Its protein product is CASSLEQSSGNTIYF.

This clone has only one observation. J is TRBJ2-6 and V is TRBV30; weak D call: TRBD1 (6 bases). Looked up from germline, CDR1 is GTSNPN and CDR2 is SVGIG (reference sequence). The CDR3 is 17 residues long. V was clipped by 4 bases and J by 2 bases, with 18 bases between them. CDR3: CAWKLSQGNPGANVLTF. CDR3 DNA sequence: TGTGCCTGGAAGCTCTCGCAGGGGAATCCTGGGGCCAACGTCCTGACTTTC.

The CDR3 nucleotides read TGTGCCAGCAGCGAATACAGCGGGACCCCTACGCAGCAGTACTTC. The encoded protein is CASSEYSGTPTQQYF. This chain joins TRBV9 and TRBJ2-7, with 7 bases lining up with TRBD2. V lost 3 bases, J lost 8 bases, and 14 bases stayed unmatched. The CDR3 runs 15 residues. The germline gives CDR1 SGDLS, CDR2 YYNGEE.

The rearrangement uses TRBV13 and TRBJ2-1; the D gene is possibly TRBD1 (6 bases). The CDR3 covers 15 residues. Germline CDR1 is PRHDT and CDR2 is FYEKMQ (reference sequence). Between the trimmed V and J ends, which lost 5 bases and 3 bases, there was a span of 14 bases. The CDR3 nucleotides read TGTGCCAGCAGCACCAGGACAGTACTCTACAATGAGCAGTTCTTC. This gives the protein CASSTRTVLYNEQFF.

V usage is TRBV15 and J usage is TRBJ2-5, with D possibly TRBD2 on 6 matching bases. The CDR3 totals 15 residues. CDR1 is LNHNV and CDR2 is YYDKDF in the germline V gene (reference sequence). V shed 5 bases and J shed 5 bases, with 18 bases lying between them. CDR3 bases: TGTGCCACCAGCGGAAGCTGGACCGCGGGGGAGACCCAGTACTTC. It is translated as CATSGSWTAGETQYF.